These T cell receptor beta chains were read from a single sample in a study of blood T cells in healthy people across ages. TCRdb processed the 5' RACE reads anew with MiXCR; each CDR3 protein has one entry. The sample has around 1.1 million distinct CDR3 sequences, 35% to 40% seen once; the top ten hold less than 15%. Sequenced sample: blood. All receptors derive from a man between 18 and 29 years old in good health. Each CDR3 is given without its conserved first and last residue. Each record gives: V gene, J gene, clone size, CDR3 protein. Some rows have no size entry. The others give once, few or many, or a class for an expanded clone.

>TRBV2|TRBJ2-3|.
ASRATAPVDTQY
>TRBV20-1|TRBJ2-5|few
SGEETQY
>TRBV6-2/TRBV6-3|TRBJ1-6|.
ASTVEQLKPLH
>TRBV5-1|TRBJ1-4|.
ASSLAGRFTTNEKLF
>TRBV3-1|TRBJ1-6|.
ASRDGDRVVSPLH
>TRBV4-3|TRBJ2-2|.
ASSQPDREAGELF
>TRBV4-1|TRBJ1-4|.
ASSQTGAHGLF
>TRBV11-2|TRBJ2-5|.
ASSLDRRQGQETQY
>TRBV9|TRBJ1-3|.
ASSSRDRADTIY
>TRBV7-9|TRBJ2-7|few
ASRLGSSYEQY
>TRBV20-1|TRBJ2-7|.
CARDISGESSYEQY
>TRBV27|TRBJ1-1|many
ASSLDWNTEAF
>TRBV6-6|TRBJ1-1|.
ASNSGDTEAF
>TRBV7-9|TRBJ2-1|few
ASSTYGGANYNEQF
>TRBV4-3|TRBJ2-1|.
ASSQVAGGTYNEQF
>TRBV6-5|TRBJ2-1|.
ASSDSFGPEQF